Shown below are 8 T cell receptor beta chains from a single sample sequenced in a study of T-cell reconstitution after alpha-beta-depleted transplantation in children. TCRbeta library construction was performed incorporating unique molecular identifiers. TCRdb ran MiXCR on the PCR reads and lists one entry per CDR3 protein. The table shows about 980,000 distinct CDR3 sequences, with roughly 29% occurring only once. Sequences were derived from PBMCs, mostly from graft donor cells, sampled 360 days after TCRalphabeta/CD19-depleted stem cell transplant. These receptors were collected from a boy in the first two years of life who had a stem cell transplant for SCID, so the T cells may come from the graft donor.

This clonotype has only a few counts. V usage is TRBV12-5 and J usage is TRBJ2-1; D might be TRBD2 (6 bases). This CDR3 region has 16 residues. The V end was cut by 7 bases, the J end by 7 bases, with 23 bases between. Per the germline V gene, CDR1 is LGHNT and CDR2 is FRNRAP. In nucleotides, the CDR3 is TGTGCTAGTGCCCCTTTTGTCGGGGGAGTAGGAAATGAGCAGTTCTTC. Residues: CASAPFVGGVGNEQFF.

This CDR3 is CASSLGTRGETQYF. The CDR3 coding sequence is TGTGCCAGCAGCTTAGGGACACGAGGAGAGACCCAGTACTTC. This sequence joins TRBV7-8 and TRBJ2-5; D may be TRBD1 (5 bases). The CDR3 contains 14 residues. V was trimmed by 1 base and J by 4 bases, leaving 10 bases between them. Germline values: CDR1 SGHVS, CDR2 FQNEAQ.

The chain carries TRBV7-9 and TRBJ2-5, with D perhaps TRBD2 (5 bases). V was shortened by 5 bases and J by 2 bases, with 12 bases between the two germline ends. Germline lookup yields CDR1 SEHNR and CDR2 FQNEAQ (reference sequence). The length of the CDR3 is 14 residues. The CDR3 DNA reads as TGTGCCAGCAGCCGTCCGGGCGGGCAAGAGACCCAGTACTTC. Amino acid sequence: CASSRPGGQETQYF.

The chain has TRBV11-3 and TRBJ2-2, with TRBD1 identical over 8 bases. J was trimmed by 5 bases and V by 4 bases; bases with no gene match: 3. CDR1 is SGHNT and CDR2 is YENEEA in the germline V gene. The CDR3 is 14 amino acids. The CDR3, as DNA: TGTGCCAGCAGCTCTCAGGGGGCTACCGGGGAGCTGTTTTTT. Translating it yields CASSSQGATGELFF.

The table lists this clonotype with a few counts. The chain joins TRBV11-2 to TRBJ2-3; D is ambiguous. The CDR3 loop spans 12 amino acids. In germline, CDR1 is SGHAT, CDR2 FQNNGV. With 3 bases removed from V and 4 bases from J, the gap between germline ends came to 5 bases. Here the CDR3 reads CASSFWADTQYF. DNA for the CDR3: TGTGCCAGCAGCTTTTGGGCAGATACGCAGTATTTT.

The V gene is TRBV5-1, the J gene TRBJ1-1; a weak D match, TRBD1 (5 bases). V was cut by 3 bases and J by 4 bases, with 13 bases left in between. This CDR3 comprises 14 residues. Germline lookup yields CDR1 SGHRS and CDR2 YFSETQ. The CDR3 sequence: CASSYLPGGTEAFF. CDR3 nucleotides: TGCGCCAGCAGCTACCTCCCGGGGGGCACTGAAGCTTTCTTT.

This clonotype was detected only a few times. This chain connects TRBV25-1 to TRBJ2-3; no definite D call. The CDR3 loop spans 13 amino acids. Germline CDR1 is MGHDK and CDR2 is SYGVNS. With 0 bases removed from V and 4 bases from J, the gap between germline ends came to 5 bases. CDR3 region: CASSEYRADTQYF. DNA for the CDR3: TGTGCCAGCAGTGAATATAGGGCAGATACGCAGTATTTT.

This clonotype was seen more than once but under ten times. This chain joins TRBV7-8 and TRBJ2-1; 7 bases line up with TRBD2. J was trimmed by 3 bases and V by 0 bases; bases with no gene match: 5. The germline gives CDR1 SGHVS, CDR2 FQNEAQ. CDR3 length: 16 amino acids. The chain's CDR3 is CASSLAGTTNYNEQFF. The CDR3 DNA reads as TGTGCCAGCAGCTTAGCCGGGACTACCAACTACAATGAGCAGTTCTTC.